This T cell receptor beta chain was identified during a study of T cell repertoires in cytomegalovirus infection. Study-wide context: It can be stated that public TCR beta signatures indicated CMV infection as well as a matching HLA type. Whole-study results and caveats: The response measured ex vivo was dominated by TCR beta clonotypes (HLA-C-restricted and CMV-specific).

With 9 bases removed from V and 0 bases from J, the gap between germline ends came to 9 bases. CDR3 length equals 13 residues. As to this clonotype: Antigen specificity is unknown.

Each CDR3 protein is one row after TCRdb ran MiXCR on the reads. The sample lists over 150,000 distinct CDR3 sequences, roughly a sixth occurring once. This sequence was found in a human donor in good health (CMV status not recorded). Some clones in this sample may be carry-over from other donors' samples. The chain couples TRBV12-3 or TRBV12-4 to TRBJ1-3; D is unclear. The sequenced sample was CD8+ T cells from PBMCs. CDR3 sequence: CASQVSSGNTIYF. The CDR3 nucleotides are TGTGCCAGTCAGGTTTCCTCTGGAAACACCATATATTTT.